These T cell receptor beta chains were read from a single sample in a study of tumor-infiltrating lymphocytes in primary liver carcinoma. TCRdb redid the calling of the multiplex PCR reads with MiXCR, one entry per CDR3 protein. Of approximately 110,000 distinct CDR3 sequences listed, 60% to 75% are singletons. Material: liver tumor tissue from sampling region 3. Receptor source: a woman aged 55-70 years with primary liver carcinoma and hepatitis B virus infection. CDR3s include the opening cysteine and the closing phenylalanine or tryptophan. Fields, in order: V gene, D gene, J gene, clone size, CDR3 DNA, CDR3 protein. A D gene is named only where the DNA matches it firmly. Some rows have no size entry. The others give once, few or many, or a class for an expanded clone.

V gene: TRBV6-1
D gene: TRBD2
J gene: TRBJ2-7
clone size: -
CDR3 DNA: TGTACCAGCAGCCCCTACCTAGCGGGAAGGTCCTACGAGCAGTACTTC
CDR3 protein: CTSSPYLAGRSYEQYF

V gene: TRBV28
D gene: -
J gene: TRBJ2-6
clone size: -
CDR3 DNA: TGTGCCAGCAGACTGGGGGCAGGCTCTGGGGCCAACGTCCTGACTTTC
CDR3 protein: CASRLGAGSGANVLTF

V gene: TRBV6-1
D gene: -
J gene: TRBJ1-4
clone size: once
CDR3 DNA: TGTGCCAGCAGTGGGTCGACAGGCTGGTCCTCAGCAGCTAATGAAAAACTGTCTTTT
CDR3 protein: CASSGSTGWSSAANEKLSF

V gene: TRBV2
D gene: TRBD2
J gene: TRBJ2-1
clone size: -
CDR3 DNA: TGTGCCAGCAGCCGGGGGGTACTAGCGGGGGCATGGGATGAGCAGTTCTTC
CDR3 protein: CASSRGVLAGAWDEQFF

V gene: TRBV11-2
D gene: -
J gene: TRBJ2-2
clone size: -
CDR3 DNA: TGTGCCAGCGGAACTAGGAACACCGTGGTGCTGTTTTTT
CDR3 protein: CASGTRNTVVLFF

V gene: TRBV4-2
D gene: -
J gene: TRBJ1-1
clone size: many
CDR3 DNA: TGTGCCAGCAGCCAGGGGAACACTGAAGCTTTCTTT
CDR3 protein: CASSQGNTEAFF

V gene: TRBV28
D gene: -
J gene: TRBJ2-2
clone size: -
CDR3 DNA: TGTGCCAGCACACCCCGGGCCGGGTCCGGGGAGCTGTTTTTT
CDR3 protein: CASTPRAGSGELFF

V gene: TRBV28
D gene: -
J gene: TRBJ2-1
clone size: -
CDR3 DNA: TGTGCCAGCAGTTTCCATCCTGGCGGGGGCACCTACAATGAGCAGTTCTTC
CDR3 protein: CASSFHPGGGTYNEQFF

V gene: TRBV28
D gene: TRBD1
J gene: TRBJ2-4
clone size: few
CDR3 DNA: TGTGCCAGCAGTCGACAGGGTCAGGGCAAAAACATTCAGTACTTC
CDR3 protein: CASSRQGQGKNIQYF

V gene: TRBV29-1
D gene: -
J gene: TRBJ2-3
clone size: once
CDR3 DNA: TGCAGCGTGACAGTGGGGGCTGATACGCAGTATTTT
CDR3 protein: CSVTVGADTQYF

V gene: TRBV28
D gene: -
J gene: TRBJ2-2
clone size: -
CDR3 DNA: TGTGCCAGCAACTCCGAGACAGAACGCCGGGAGCTATTTTTT
CDR3 protein: CASNSETERRELFF

V gene: TRBV6-5
D gene: TRBD2
J gene: TRBJ2-5
clone size: -
CDR3 DNA: TGTGTCAGCAGCAGTGGGCTAGCGGGAGGGTTCCAAGAGACCCAGTACTTC
CDR3 protein: CVSSSGLAGGFQETQYF

V gene: TRBV11-2
D gene: TRBD1
J gene: TRBJ2-3
clone size: -
CDR3 DNA: TGTGCCAGCAGCTTTGACAGGGAGATCGGTATGCAGTATTTT
CDR3 protein: CASSFDREIGMQYF

V gene: TRBV20-1
D gene: -
J gene: TRBJ2-7
clone size: -
CDR3 DNA: TGCAGCGGGAATGGGGGCTCCCGAAAAATTTACGAGCAGTACTTC
CDR3 protein: CSGNGGSRKIYEQYF

V gene: TRBV6-1
D gene: TRBD1
J gene: TRBJ1-1
clone size: -
CDR3 DNA: TGTGCCAGCAGCCGGGACAGGGTGAACACTGAAGTTCTCTTT
CDR3 protein: CASSRDRVNTEVLF

V gene: TRBV7-9
D gene: TRBD2
J gene: TRBJ2-5
clone size: many
CDR3 DNA: TGTGCCAGCAGCCTTCCGGCGGGAGCGGTGGAGACCCAGTACTTC
CDR3 protein: CASSLPAGAVETQYF